These T cell receptor beta chains were read from a single sample in a study of blood T cell repertoires in COVID-19. Sequenced by immunoSEQ multiplex PCR; TCRdb stores in-frame clones only, minus some. The data show fewer than 80,000 clones, more than 80% seen once. The sequenced sample was peripheral blood. The receptors were gathered from a human donor in a cohort sampled during active COVID-19. The CDR3 runs from the conserved cysteine through the conserved F or W. Each record gives: V gene, clone size, J gene, D gene, CDR3 protein, CDR3 DNA. The D gene is left open where the match is weak. Clone sizes are given selectively: once, few, many, or a class where the clone is expanded.

v_call: TRBV12-3/TRBV12-4
clone_size: once
j_call: TRBJ2-1
d_call: .
cdr3_aa: CASSLILGDEQFF
cdr3_nt: TGTGCCAGCAGTTTAATCTTAGGGGATGAGCAGTTCTTC

v_call: TRBV5-4
clone_size: .
j_call: TRBJ1-1
d_call: .
cdr3_aa: CASSPRPTGGTEAFF
cdr3_nt: TGTGCCAGCAGCCCTAGACCGACCGGGGGGACTGAAGCTTTCTTT

v_call: TRBV3-1/TRBV3-2
clone_size: .
j_call: TRBJ1-2
d_call: TRBD1
cdr3_aa: CASSPKARTGIYGYTF
cdr3_nt: TGTGCCAGCAGCCCTAAGGCTAGGACAGGAATATATGGCTACACCTTC

v_call: TRBV6-1
clone_size: .
j_call: TRBJ2-1
d_call: .
cdr3_aa: CASSDQGHNEQFF
cdr3_nt: TGTGCCAGCAGTGACCAGGGGCACAATGAGCAGTTCTTC

v_call: TRBV6-5
clone_size: .
j_call: TRBJ2-5
d_call: .
cdr3_aa: CASSYGLQETQYF
cdr3_nt: TGTGCCAGCAGTTACGGGCTGCAAGAGACCCAGTACTTC

v_call: TRBV18
clone_size: .
j_call: TRBJ2-3
d_call: TRBD2
cdr3_aa: CASSLAGVEDTQYF
cdr3_nt: TGTGCCAGCTCACTAGCGGGGGTGGAAGATACGCAGTATTTT

v_call: TRBV21-1
clone_size: many
j_call: TRBJ1-5
d_call: .
cdr3_aa: CASTEFRDRGNQPQHF
cdr3_nt: TGTGCCAGCACCGAATTCCGGGACAGGGGCAATCAGCCCCAGCATTTT

v_call: TRBV6-5
clone_size: .
j_call: TRBJ2-6
d_call: .
cdr3_aa: CASGQGSGANVLTF
cdr3_nt: TGTGCCAGTGGTCAGGGATCTGGGGCCAACGTCCTGACTTTC

v_call: TRBV18
clone_size: .
j_call: TRBJ1-1
d_call: TRBD1
cdr3_aa: CASSSRTGGFMNTEAFF
cdr3_nt: TGTGCCAGCTCATCCCGGACAGGGGGGTTCATGAACACTGAAGCTTTCTTT

v_call: TRBV5-8
clone_size: .
j_call: TRBJ1-1
d_call: TRBD1
cdr3_aa: CASRWDRMNTEAFF
cdr3_nt: TGTGCCAGCAGGTGGGACAGAATGAACACTGAAGCTTTCTTT

v_call: TRBV5-1
clone_size: .
j_call: TRBJ2-2
d_call: TRBD1
cdr3_aa: CASSLTGVRAGELFF
cdr3_nt: TGCGCCAGCAGCTTAACAGGGGTTCGGGCCGGGGAGCTGTTTTTT

v_call: TRBV6-1
clone_size: once
j_call: TRBJ2-7
d_call: .
cdr3_aa: CASSESQYEQYF
cdr3_nt: TGTGCCAGCAGTGAGAGTCAATACGAGCAGTACTTC

v_call: TRBV7-6
clone_size: .
j_call: TRBJ1-2
d_call: .
cdr3_aa: CASSVGTPGLGGYTF
cdr3_nt: TGTGCCAGCAGCGTAGGGACACCAGGGCTCGGGGGCTACACCTTC

v_call: TRBV15
clone_size: .
j_call: TRBJ2-2
d_call: .
cdr3_aa: CATSSRGFPVGELFF
cdr3_nt: TGTGCCACCAGCAGCCGGGGATTCCCGGTCGGGGAGCTGTTTTTT

v_call: TRBV4-1
clone_size: .
j_call: TRBJ1-4
d_call: .
cdr3_aa: CASSHGSGSREKLFF
cdr3_nt: TGCGCCAGCAGCCACGGGTCAGGGTCCAGGGAAAAACTGTTTTTT

v_call: TRBV7-8
clone_size: .
j_call: TRBJ2-7
d_call: TRBD1
cdr3_aa: CASSPLTGVTYEQYF
cdr3_nt: TGTGCCAGCAGCCCCCTGACAGGGGTGACCTACGAGCAGTACTTC

v_call: TRBV2
clone_size: .
j_call: TRBJ2-7
d_call: TRBD1
cdr3_aa: CASVWDRSTYEQYF
cdr3_nt: TGTGCCAGCGTGTGGGACAGGAGTACCTACGAGCAGTACTTC

v_call: TRBV11-2
clone_size: .
j_call: TRBJ1-2
d_call: TRBD1
cdr3_aa: CASSLDRMGQTTRYTF
cdr3_nt: TGTGCCAGCAGCTTAGATCGGATGGGACAGACCACTCGCTACACCTTC

v_call: TRBV10-3
clone_size: once
j_call: TRBJ1-2
d_call: .
cdr3_aa: CAISERSHYGYTF
cdr3_nt: TGTGCCATCAGTGAGAGGAGCCACTATGGCTACACCTTC

v_call: TRBV28
clone_size: .
j_call: TRBJ2-5
d_call: TRBD2
cdr3_aa: CASSLVAGGREETQYF
cdr3_nt: TGTGCCAGCAGTTTAGTAGCGGGGGGCCGAGAGGAGACCCAGTACTTC